The source of this TCR beta chain is a study of blood T cell repertoires in COVID-19. Profiling relied on immunoSEQ multiplex PCR, and the TCRdb table lists in-frame clones only, not all of them. This sample has about 440,000 clones, with 90% found just once. Those who participated ranged in age from roughly 18 to 89 years and resided in approximately 23 US areas. From germline, CDR1 is MNHEY and CDR2 SVGAGI. This CDR3 is built from 13 residues. Trimming shortened V by 7 bases and J by 4 bases, and 13 bases separated the two germline ends. The sequenced material came from PBMCs or T cells enriched from blood (not recorded which). This TCR derives from a man between 18 and 29 years old who had recovered from COVID-19. V is TRBV6-5 and J is TRBJ1-2, with D perhaps TRBD1 (5 bases). In DNA form, the CDR3 reads TGTGCCAGCACCCCCGACAGCCCCTATGGCTACACCTTC. Protein: CASTPDSPYGYTF.